The sequence of this TCR beta chain was determined in a study of blood T cell repertoires in COVID-19. Study summary: Sample material is recorded as cDNA or gDNA derived from T cells, B-cell-depleted T cells, or PBMCs.

Here immunoSEQ multiplex PCR was the method, and the copy in TCRdb shows in-frame clones only, minus some. This sample has some 220,000 clones, with almost 85% found just once. Sequenced material: peripheral blood. The TCR comes from a man in his forties or fifties with acute or convalescent COVID-19.

CDR3 in DNA: TGTGCCAGCAGCCCTGGACTAGCGGGGGGCTACGAGCAGTACTTC. It translates to CASSPGLAGGYEQYF. The chain uses TRBV2 and TRBJ2-7, with 14 nucleotides matching TRBD2. Germline V CDR1 and CDR2: SNHLY, FYNNEI. The CDR3 has 15 amino acids. V lost 6 bases to trimming and J lost 3 bases; unmatched junction nucleotides: 4. Filled out from reference TRBV2 and TRBJ2-7, the complete variable domain reads EPEVTQTPSHQVTQMGQEVILRCVPISNHLYFYWYRQILGQKVEFLVSFYNNEISEKSEIFDDQFSVERPDGSNFTLKIRSTKLEDSAMYFCASSPGLAGGYEQYFGPGTRLTVT.